Shown below are 21 T cell receptor beta chains from a single sample sequenced in a study of blood T cell repertoires in COVID-19. Sequencing used immunoSEQ multiplex PCR; TCRdb keeps in-frame clones, though not all of them. The top ten hold more than 1.5% of the sample, which has 95,000 to 120,000 clones, about two thirds seen once. The specimen was peripheral blood. Receptors were obtained from a woman between 40 and 50 years old with acute or convalescent COVID-19.

The chain couples TRBV4-3 to TRBJ2-2, with D unresolved. Germline-derived CDR1 and CDR2 are LGHNA and YSLEER. CDR3 length: 14 amino acids. V lost 4 bases to trimming and J lost 1 base, with 7 bases between them. CDR3 nucleotides: TGCGCCAGCAGCCGCGAGGAGAACACCGGGGAGCTGTTTTTT. This gives the protein CASSREENTGELFF.

V usage is TRBV5-1 and J usage is TRBJ2-3; 11 nucleotides line up with TRBD2. This CDR3 is built from 16 residues. The germline V gene has CDR1 SGHRS and CDR2 YFSETQ. Trimming cost V 0 bases and J 4 bases; bases outside gene matches: 4. The CDR3 loop reads CASSLAGTSGADTQYF. The CDR3 DNA reads as TGCGCCAGCAGCTTGGCCGGGACTAGCGGAGCAGATACGCAGTATTTT.

The CDR3 DNA sequence: TGTGCCAGCAGCCTAGGACAGGTTGATGGCTACACCTTC. The encoded protein is CASSLGQVDGYTF. This rearrangement joins TRBV7-9 to TRBJ1-2; the match to TRBD1 covers 7 bases. With 5 bases clipped from V and 6 bases from J, the junction kept 6 bases outside the gene matches. The CDR3 runs to 13 residues. Germline CDR1 SEHNR, CDR2 FQNEAQ (reference sequence).

The V and J genes are TRBV5-1 and TRBJ2-2, with a possible D match to TRBD1 (5 bases). This CDR3 has 16 residues. Trimming removed 1 base from V and 2 bases from J, with 12 bases in between. CDR1 and CDR2 (germline): SGHRS, YFSETQ. The DNA of the CDR3 is TGCGCCAGCAGCTTGCAGGGTCCGACAAACACCGGGGAGCTGTTTTTT. This gives the protein CASSLQGPTNTGELFF.

The rearrangement uses TRBV5-4 and TRBJ1-2; 8 positions match TRBD1. J gave up 7 bases and V 5 bases, and 7 bases lay outside the gene matches. Germline lookup yields CDR1 SGHNT and CDR2 YYREEE (reference sequence). This CDR3 is 13 amino acids long. The CDR3 here is CASSGQGQFGYTF. The CDR3 DNA reads as TGTGCCAGCAGTGGACAGGGACAATTTGGCTACACCTTC.

The chain uses TRBV5-5 and TRBJ2-3; 9 bases match TRBD2. CDR3 size: 14 residues. V shed 4 bases, J shed 9 bases, and the junction held 9 bases outside the gene matches. Germline CDR1 and CDR2: SGHKS and YYEKEE (reference sequence). CDR3 coding DNA: TGTGCCAGCAGCCGCGCAGCTAGCGGGGACACGCAGTATTTT. The encoded protein is CASSRAASGDTQYF.

The gene calls are TRBV9 and TRBJ2-2; a possible D gene is TRBD1 (5 bases). Looked up from germline, CDR1 is SGDLS and CDR2 is YYNGEE. V lost 3 bases, J lost 4 bases, and 10 bases lay in between. This CDR3 has 14 amino acids. The CDR3 nucleotides are TGTGCCAGCAGCGATCAACAGGTCACCGGGGAGCTGTTTTTT. Its translation: CASSDQQVTGELFF.

The genes are TRBV19 and TRBJ2-2; the D gene is possibly TRBD1 (5 bases). Germline V gives CDR1 LNHDA, CDR2 SQIVND (reference sequence). V lost 3 bases to trimming and J lost 5 bases, with 13 bases between them. The length of the CDR3 is 15 residues. The chain's CDR3 is CASSIGQVRTGELFF. The DNA of the CDR3 is TGTGCCAGTAGTATCGGACAAGTCCGAACCGGGGAGCTGTTTTTT.

This clone was recorded a few times. The chain recombines TRBV29-1 with TRBJ1-4; TRBD1 is a possible D gene (5 bases). Germline assignment: CDR1 SQVTM and CDR2 ANQGSEA. The CDR3 is made up of 14 amino acids. Trimming took off 7 bases at V and 5 bases at J, with 17 bases between the two ends. CDR3 sequence: CSAFLDSLNEKLFF. The CDR3 bases are TGCAGCGCTTTCCTTGACAGCCTAAATGAAAAACTGTTTTTT.

This chain links TRBV7-2 with TRBJ2-1; the match to TRBD2 covers 7 bases. CDR1 is SGHTA and CDR2 is FQGNSA in the germline V gene. With 7 bases clipped from V and 9 bases from J, the junction kept 9 bases outside the gene matches. This CDR3 contains 13 residues. The CDR3 bases are TGTGCCAGCACCCTGACTAGCTCGAGTGAGCAGTTCTTC. This sequence encodes CASTLTSSSEQFF.

The chain links TRBV5-4 to TRBJ2-7; 8 bases map to TRBD2. The junction had 5 bases not matched to a gene; V was cut back by 4 bases and J by 2 bases. Germline CDR1 and CDR2: SGHNT and YYREEE (reference sequence). This CDR3 comprises 14 residues. Written as DNA, the CDR3 is TGTGCCAGCAGCACCCGGGAGGGCGCCTACGAGCAGTACTTC. This encodes CASSTREGAYEQYF.

This clone was observed at least ten times. This chain uses TRBV12-3 or TRBV12-4 with TRBJ1-2; D is possibly TRBD1 (6 bases). CDR3 length: 13 residues. Deletions cut 7 bases from V and 5 bases from J, with 14 bases between. This chain's CDR3 is CASTAGATYGYTF. The DNA of the CDR3 is TGTGCCAGCACTGCAGGGGCGACTTATGGCTACACCTTC.

The chain combines TRBV7-3 with TRBJ2-1; possibly TRBD2 for D (6 bases). Germline V CDR1 and CDR2: SGHTA, FQGTGA. This CDR3 contains 15 residues. Trimming took 5 bases from V and 0 from J, leaving 11 bases between them. In DNA, the CDR3 is TGTGCCAGCAGCACCCGGGGGAGCTCCTACAATGAGCAGTTCTTC. Protein sequence: CASSTRGSSYNEQFF.

The sample holds a few counts of this clone. The chain links TRBV19 to TRBJ1-6; D is ambiguous. The CDR3 contains 15 residues. CDR1 is LNHDA and CDR2 is SQIVND in the germline V gene (reference sequence). V was cut by 6 bases and J by 7 bases, with 16 bases left in between. The CDR3 spells CASSRFGNKNSPLHF. The CDR3 region has the DNA TGTGCCAGTAGCCGATTCGGGAACAAGAATTCACCCCTCCACTTT. Supplemented by reference TRBV19 and TRBJ1-6, the full variable domain reads DGGITQSPKYLFRKEGQNVTLSCEQNLNHDAMYWYRQDPGQGLRLIYYSQIVNDFQKGDIAEGYSVSREKKESFPLTVTSAQKNPTAFYLCASSRFGNKNSPLHFGNGTRLTVT.

V gene TRBV6-5 combines with J gene TRBJ1-2, with D tentatively TRBD1 (5 bases). This CDR3 comprises 12 residues. The V gene's germline CDR1 is MNHEY and CDR2 SVGAGI. Between the trimmed V and J ends, which lost 7 bases and 8 bases, there was a span of 14 bases. The CDR3: CASTFTGGGYTF. The CDR3 nucleotides read TGTGCCAGCACCTTTACCGGGGGGGGCTACACCTTC.

The chain recombines TRBV28 with TRBJ1-2; TRBD1 aligns across 7 bases. This CDR3 has 13 amino acids. V shed 10 bases and J 2 bases; nucleotides not matched to a gene: 7. Germline CDR1 and CDR2: MDHEN and SYDVKM. CDR3 sequence reads: CAISRDSNYGYTF. In DNA form, the CDR3 reads TGTGCCATTTCCCGGGACAGCAACTATGGCTACACCTTC.

The chain has TRBV7-9 and TRBJ2-1; D is unclear. The V gene lost 5 bases and the J gene lost 0 bases, with 8 bases spanning the gap. Germline V gene sequence: CDR1 SEHNR, CDR2 FQNEAQ (reference sequence). This CDR3 contains 14 residues. The chain's CDR3 is CASSRSSSYNEQFF. The CDR3 nucleotides read TGTGCCAGCAGCCGATCGAGCTCCTACAATGAGCAGTTCTTC.

The chain has TRBV30 and TRBJ2-3; D is possibly TRBD2 (5 bases). CDR3 length equals 14 residues. Per the germline V gene, CDR1 is GTSNPN and CDR2 is SVGIG (reference sequence). Trimming cost V 0 bases and J 4 bases, with 11 bases left between them. Written as DNA, the CDR3 is TGTGCCTGGAGTGTAGGTAGCGACGCAGATACGCAGTATTTT. Translation gives CAWSVGSDADTQYF. Full variable domain (remainder filled in from reference TRBV30 and TRBJ2-3): SQTIHQWPATLVQPVGSPLSLECTVEGTSNPNLYWYRQAAGRGLQLLFYSVGIGQISSEVPQNLSASRPQDRQFILSSKKLLLSDSGFYLCAWSVGSDADTQYFGPGTRLTVL.

This chain uses TRBV30 with TRBJ1-5; D not resolved. CDR1 GTSNPN and CDR2 SVGIG come from the germline V gene (reference sequence). This CDR3 spans 11 amino acids. V shed 5 bases and J shed 4 bases, with 6 bases lying between them. The CDR3 nucleotides read TGTGCCTGGCCCAGGAATCAGCCCCAGCATTTT. Translated, it gives CAWPRNQPQHF. The variable domain in full, with the rest retrieved from reference TRBV30 and TRBJ1-5, is SQTIHQWPATLVQPVGSPLSLECTVEGTSNPNLYWYRQAAGRGLQLLFYSVGIGQISSEVPQNLSASRPQDRQFILSSKKLLLSDSGFYLCAWPRNQPQHFGDGTRLSIL.

The chain links TRBV28 to TRBJ2-7, with D maybe TRBD2 (5 bases). CDR3 length: 13 residues. Germline V gene lookup returns CDR1 MDHEN and CDR2 SYDVKM. The V end lost 7 bases, the J end lost 1 base, and 11 bases lay between the germline ends. CDR3: CASMSGGSYEQYF. CDR3 DNA sequence: TGTGCCAGCATGAGCGGAGGATCCTACGAGCAGTACTTC.

The chain has TRBV24-1 and TRBJ1-3, with 8 bases fitting TRBD1. The ends lost 6 bases at V and 9 bases at J; junction bases unmatched: 12. The CDR3 covers 15 residues. Looked up from germline, CDR1 is KGHDR and CDR2 is SFDVKD. This chain's CDR3 is CATSLTGEVSATIYF. CDR3 DNA sequence: TGTGCCACCAGTCTGACAGGGGAGGTATCCGCCACCATATATTTT.